The T cell receptor beta chain under discussion was sequenced for a study of shared T cell receptors in the human thymus. Clones were read by immunoSEQ multiplex PCR, and TCRdb kept only the in-frame ones, dropping some. The profile shows 500,000 to 550,000 clones, around 82% of them singletons. V lost 3 bases and J lost 8; bases outside the gene matches: 8. Germline values: CDR1 LNHDA, CDR2 SQIVND (reference sequence). CDR3 length: 16 residues. This sample was also put to use in a study of human thymus T cells. That source notes: Resections from corrective heart surgery provided thymus tissue. Related research has reported that thymic repertoires overlap highly among unrelated individuals.

The material sequenced was thymocytes. This chain joins TRBV19 and TRBJ2-1; 12 positions match TRBD2. The clonotype comes from a boy under two years old with a congenital heart defect. CDR3 sequence reads: CASSIELAGGPHEQFF. The CDR3 nucleotides read TGTGCCAGTAGTATTGAACTAGCGGGAGGCCCCCATGAGCAGTTCTTC. The full variable domain, completed using reference TRBV19 and TRBJ2-1, is DGGITQSPKYLFRKEGQNVTLSCEQNLNHDAMYWYRQDPGQGLRLIYYSQIVNDFQKGDIAEGYSVSREKKESFPLTVTSAQKNPTAFYLCASSIELAGGPHEQFFGPGTRLTVL.